The clone carrying this T cell receptor beta chain came up a few times. This CDR3 contains 15 residues. From germline, CDR1 is LNHDA and CDR2 SQIVND (reference sequence). V lost 3 bases to trimming and J lost 2 bases; unmatched junction nucleotides: 7. This sample is drawn from a study of T cells in Graves' hyperthyroidism and ophthalmopathy. The TCR beta CDR3 regions underwent amplification using RNA transcripts as the source. Initially, a first-round RT-PCR of the TCR CDR3 employed the HTBI primer set. TCRdb recomputed calls from the multiplex PCR reads with MiXCR, one row per CDR3 protein. The sample consists of 540,000 or so distinct CDR3 sequences, approximately 15% of them appearing once.

V is TRBV19 and J is TRBJ2-7; 7 positions agree with TRBD2. The source material was blood. The clonotype originates from a woman aged 30 to 39 with Graves' hyperthyroidism. This CDR3 reads CASSIGGSGTYEQYF. The CDR3 bases are TGTGCCAGTAGTATCGGCGGGAGTGGTACCTACGAGCAGTACTTC. The variable domain in full, completed from reference TRBV19 and TRBJ2-7, reads DGGITQSPKYLFRKEGQNVTLSCEQNLNHDAMYWYRQDPGQGLRLIYYSQIVNDFQKGDIAEGYSVSREKKESFPLTVTSAQKNPTAFYLCASSIGGSGTYEQYFGPGTRLTVT.